This TCR beta chain appears in the sequencing data of a study of Graves' ophthalmopathy and Graves' hyperthyroidism. Amplification targeted the TCR beta CDR3 regions, with RNA transcripts as the source material. The workflow started with a first-round RT-PCR run with HTBI primers and then moved on to a second-round multiplex PCR. Each CDR3 protein is one row after TCRdb ran MiXCR on the multiplex PCR reads. The repertoire has almost 400,000 distinct CDR3 sequences, around 18% of them found once; the top ten carry 1.6%. Germline CDR1 and CDR2: MDHEN and SYDVKM. This CDR3 has 16 amino acids. V lost 7 bases, J lost 2 bases, and 21 bases lay in between. This clonotype was found many times.

Material for sequencing was peripheral blood. The chain recombines TRBV28 with TRBJ2-7; the D gene is possibly TRBD2 (6 bases). The source is a woman aged 18-35 years with Graves' ophthalmopathy. CDR3 region: CASTSALRGVTYEQYF. The CDR3 region has the DNA TGTGCCAGCACTTCCGCGTTACGCGGGGTTACCTACGAGCAGTACTTC.